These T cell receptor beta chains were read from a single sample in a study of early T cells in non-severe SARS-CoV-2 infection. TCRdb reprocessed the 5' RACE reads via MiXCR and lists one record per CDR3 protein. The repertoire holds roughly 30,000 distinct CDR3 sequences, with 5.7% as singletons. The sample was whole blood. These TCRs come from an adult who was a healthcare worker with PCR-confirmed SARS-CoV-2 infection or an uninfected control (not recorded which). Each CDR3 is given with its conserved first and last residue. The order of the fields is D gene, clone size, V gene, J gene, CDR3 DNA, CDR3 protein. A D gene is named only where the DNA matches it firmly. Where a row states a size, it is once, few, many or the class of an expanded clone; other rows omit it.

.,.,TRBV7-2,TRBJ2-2,TGTGCCAGCAGCTTAGGGTGGGCCGGGGAGCTGTTTTTT,CASSLGWAGELFF
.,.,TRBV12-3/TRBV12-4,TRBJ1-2,TGTGCCAGCAGTTTTCCTTGGACAGACTATGGCTACACCTTC,CASSFPWTDYGYTF
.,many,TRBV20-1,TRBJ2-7,TGCAGCGCGGGACAGAGATTTTACGAGCAGTACTTC,CSAGQRFYEQYF
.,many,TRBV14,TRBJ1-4,TGTGCCAGCAGCCAAGGGTCTGGTCGGTCACGGAAACTGTTTTTT,CASSQGSGRSRKLFF
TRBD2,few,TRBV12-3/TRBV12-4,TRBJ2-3,TGTGCCAGCAGTTTGGCTGGAGCGGGAGGCACAGATACGCAGTATTTT,CASSLAGAGGTDTQYF
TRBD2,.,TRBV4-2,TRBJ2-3,TGTGCCAGCAGCTCCCGACTAGCGGGAGACCCTAGCACAGATACGCAGTATTTT,CASSSRLAGDPSTDTQYF
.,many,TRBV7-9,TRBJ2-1,TGTGCCAGCAGACCACTAGCCCTTTCCTACAATGAGCAGTTCTTC,CASRPLALSYNEQFF
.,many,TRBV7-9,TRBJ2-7,TGTGCCAGCAGCTTATCAACGGGATCCTACGAGCAGTACTTC,CASSLSTGSYEQYF
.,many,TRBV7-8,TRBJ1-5,TGTGCCAGCAGCCTCTACGGGGAACAGCCCCAGCATTTT,CASSLYGEQPQHF
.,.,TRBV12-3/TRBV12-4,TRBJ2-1,TGTGCCAGCAGTTTTGGGACATATAATGAGCAGTTCTTC,CASSFGTYNEQFF
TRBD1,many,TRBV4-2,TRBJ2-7,TGTGCCAGCAGCCAAGCCGGGACAGGGTCCTACGAGCAGTACTTC,CASSQAGTGSYEQYF
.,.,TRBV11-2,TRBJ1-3,TGTGCCAGCAGCTTAGAAGGGGACACCATATATTTT,CASSLEGDTIYF
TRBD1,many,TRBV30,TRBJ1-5,TGTGCCTGGGGGCGGGGGACAGTTCAGCCCCAGCATTTT,CAWGRGTVQPQHF
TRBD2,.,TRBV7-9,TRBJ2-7,TGTGCCAGCAGCCCTAGTGTACTGGGACTAGTCCACGAGCAGTACTTC,CASSPSVLGLVHEQYF
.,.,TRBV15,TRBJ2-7,TGTGCCACCAGCAGAGGCGGGACCGATACCTACGAGCAGTACTTC,CATSRGGTDTYEQYF
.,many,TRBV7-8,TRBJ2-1,TGTGCCAGCAGCTTAGATGCTAGCGACTCCTACAATGAGCAGTTCTTC,CASSLDASDSYNEQFF
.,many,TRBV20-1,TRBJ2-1,TGCAGTGCTAGGGAATTTAGAAACAATGAGCAGTTCTTC,CSAREFRNNEQFF
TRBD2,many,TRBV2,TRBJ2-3,TGTGCCAGCAGTGAAGAGTCTAGCGGTCTAGAGGCAGATACGCAGTATTTT,CASSEESSGLEADTQYF
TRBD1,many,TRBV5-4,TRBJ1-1,TGTGCCAGCAGCATCTGGACAGGGGGCACTGAAGCTTTCTTT,CASSIWTGGTEAFF
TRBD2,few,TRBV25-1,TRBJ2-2,TGTGCCAGCAGGAGGGGACTAGCGGGATCCTCCACCGGGGAGCTGTTTTTT,CASRRGLAGSSTGELFF